The sequence of this TCR beta chain was determined in a study of T cell responses to AZD1222 COVID-19 vaccine. Here immunoSEQ multiplex PCR was the method, and the copy in TCRdb shows in-frame clones only, minus some. The sample holds about 140,000 clones; 80% to 95% are singletons and the top ten take about 5.5%. Trimming took 2 bases from V and 3 from J; bases not matched to a gene: 6. From germline, CDR1 is MNHEY and CDR2 SMNVEV (reference sequence). This CDR3 is built from 15 residues. Sequenced material: peripheral blood, taken on day 0 of AZD1222 vaccination. The chain joins TRBV27 to TRBJ2-7; 8 bases fit TRBD1. This sequence was found in an adult in good health. Written as DNA, the CDR3 is TGTGCCAGCAGTTTAATGCCGGACAGGGACTACGAGCAGTACTTC. Its protein product is CASSLMPDRDYEQYF.